This T cell receptor (beta chain) comes out of a study of metastatic and nonmetastatic thyroid tumors (dated by TCRdb to the early 2020s). Study-level background: The researchers compared repertoires between peripheral blood samples and tumor or nodule tissue samples from patients with malignant or benign thyroid disease. The research as a whole found: In both blood and tumor samples, malignant tumors were reported to have significantly higher TCR beta diversity than benign nodules.

This clone was detected once. Its specific antigen is unknown. This may be a read error: a much more frequent sequence differs by one nucleotide. Reading the germline V gene (reference sequence) gives CDR1 SGHNT and CDR2 YYREEE. Spanning cysteine to phenylalanine, the CDR3 consists of 16 amino acids. CDR3 DNA is the only sequence kept; it has 48 bases, read in frame from the first base. The junction carries 18 bases between V and J, which are trimmed by 3 bases and 2 bases respectively. None of the patients had been given any treatment before thyroid surgery. Using T-cell receptor beta sequencing, the study looked back at clinical samples from patients collected from about 2011 to 2018. The library was built by means of PCR. TCRdb records Illumina HiSeq 4000 as the sequencer. High-throughput sequencing was used to profile the CDR3 region of the TCR beta-chain in every patient. Turning to the authors' computational methods: A classifier to discriminate distant-metastatic papillary thyroid cancer patients was built from CDR3 differences across clinicopathological groups. The Shannon index was used to measure repertoire diversity, and the Morisita-Horn index was used to measure how similar tumor and blood repertoires were. TCRdb ran its own pipeline on the public reads, namely fastp trimming at Q25 and MiXCR clone calling, and kept in-frame beta chains. TCRdb, not the original authors, processed these V and J calls. This sample holds tens of thousands of clones; over 10% were observed only once. Of the sample, roughly 5.3% is held by the ten largest clones.

The sample consisted of blood. Recombination linked TRBV5-4 to TRBJ2-7; the D gene is possibly TRBD1 or TRBD2, each agreeing over 6 bases. The clonotype originates from a female donor with papillary thyroid cancer or a benign thyroid nodule (not recorded which). Some clones in this sample may be carry-over from other donors' samples. In nucleotides, the sequence is TGTGCCAGCAGCTGTGGGGGGCGGGACGACCCCTACGAGCAGTACTTC. Its product reads: CASSCGGRDDPYEQYF.